The 5 T cell receptor beta chains below all came from one sample that was sequenced in a study of shared clonotypes between healthy human individuals. The table came from immunoSEQ multiplex PCR; TCRdb's copy has only in-frame clones and leaves some out. The sample consists of some 2,500,000 clones, 93% of them appearing once. The sequenced material came from naive CD4+ T cells from PBMCs. Subset: CD45RA+ positively selected. These receptors originate from a man in his late teens or twenties in good health. Some clones in this sample may be carry-over from other donors' samples.

The chain couples TRBV10-3 to TRBJ2-6; the match to TRBD1 covers 10 bases. Trimming took 6 bases from V and 3 from J; bases not matched to a gene: 11. Germline CDR1 ENHRY, CDR2 SYGVKD. This CDR3 region has 18 residues. The DNA for the CDR3 is TGTGCCATCAGCAACCCGGGACAGGGGTACTATGGGGCCAACGTCCTGACTTTC. It is translated as CAISNPGQGYYGANVLTF.

This chain links TRBV6-1 with TRBJ2-7, with D possibly being TRBD2 (5 bases). The V gene's germline CDR1 is MNHNS and CDR2 SASEGT. V lost 7 bases and J lost 7, with 20 bases in between. The CDR3 is 14 amino acids. The chain's CDR3 is CASTTAGHLGEQYF. Here the CDR3 DNA reads TGTGCCAGCACGACGGCGGGCCATCTGGGAGAGCAGTACTTC.

The V call is TRBV11-2, the J call TRBJ2-1, with 7 bases fitting TRBD2. V lost 3 bases to trimming and J lost 7 bases; unmatched junction nucleotides: 6. Germline CDR1 is SGHAT and CDR2 is FQNNGV. There are 14 residues in the CDR3. The CDR3 coding sequence is TGTGCCAGCAGCTTTCTCGGCGGGAGAAATGAGCAGTTCTTC. The encoded protein is CASSFLGGRNEQFF.

In nucleotides, the CDR3 is TGTGCCAGCACGTCAGGGAGCAAGCCTGGAAACACCATATATTTT. Translated: CASTSGSKPGNTIYF. V is TRBV7-8 and J is TRBJ1-3, with D possibly TRBD1 on 5 matching bases. Per germline, CDR1 SGHVS and CDR2 FQNEAQ. The CDR3 spans 15 residues. V lost 7 bases and J 2 bases, leaving 15 bases between the germline ends.

The V call is TRBV6-5, the J call TRBJ1-5; D might be TRBD1 (5 bases). The CDR3 sequence is 13 residues long. In germline, CDR1 is MNHEY, CDR2 SVGAGI. Between the trimmed V and J ends, which lost 5 bases and 1 base, there was a span of 6 bases. The CDR3 sequence is CASSDRSNQPQHF. CDR3 nucleotide sequence: TGTGCCAGCAGTGACAGAAGCAATCAGCCCCAGCATTTT.